Below, 9 T cell receptor beta chains from the same sample are listed, as sequenced in a study of radiation and T cells in renal cell carcinoma. Sequenced by immunoSEQ multiplex PCR; TCRdb stores in-frame clones only, minus some. The data show some 120,000 clones, around 80% seen once. The time point: blood 2 weeks post-SBRT. The treatment is: 15 Gy SBRT to primary tumor, nephrectomy 4 weeks later. The material was blood, obtained from a patient whose treatment included radiotherapy and nephrectomy. The receptor set was obtained from a man between 45 and 60 years old with renal cell carcinoma.

The chain couples TRBV5-1 to TRBJ2-2, with 11 bases fitting TRBD2. Looked up from germline, CDR1 is SGHRS and CDR2 is YFSETQ. J was trimmed by 7 bases and V by 2 bases; bases with no gene match: 1. The CDR3 contains 14 residues. CDR3 in DNA: TGCGCCAGCAGCTTAGGGACTAGCGGCGGGGAGCTGTTTTTT. Its translation: CASSLGTSGGELFF.

This clone was seen a few times. The chain carries TRBV2 and TRBJ1-1; D not certain. V lost 8 bases and J lost 0, with 13 bases in between. The CDR3 totals 14 residues. Germline CDR1 SNHLY, CDR2 FYNNEI. Here the CDR3 reads CASEGAGMNTEAFF. CDR3 coding DNA: TGTGCCAGCGAGGGAGCTGGGATGAACACTGAAGCTTTCTTT. Drawing the rest from reference TRBV2 and TRBJ1-1, the complete variable domain is EPEVTQTPSHQVTQMGQEVILRCVPISNHLYFYWYRQILGQKVEFLVSFYNNEISEKSEIFDDQFSVERPDGSNFTLKIRSTKLEDSAMYFCASEGAGMNTEAFFGQGTRLTVV.

This sequence joins TRBV7-9 and TRBJ1-6, with 7 bases fitting TRBD1. The CDR3 length is 12 residues. The trim removed 4 bases at V and 15 bases at J, leaving 6 bases unmatched. The germline gives CDR1 SEHNR, CDR2 FQNEAQ (reference sequence). Written as DNA, the CDR3 is TGTGCCAGCAGCTCTCGGGACAGCCGCCTCCACTTT. As protein: CASSSRDSRLHF.

The V and J genes are TRBV11-2 and TRBJ2-3; D unresolved. The CDR3 is made up of 13 amino acids. The germline V and J ends were trimmed by 1 base and 1 base, with 3 bases remaining between them. CDR1 SGHAT and CDR2 FQNNGV come from the germline V gene. The CDR3 DNA follows: TGTGCCAGCAGCTTAGCCGGCACAGATACGCAGTATTTT. As protein: CASSLAGTDTQYF.

The chain employs TRBV7-2 and TRBJ2-7; 10 bases map to TRBD1. Germline V gene data show CDR1 as SGHTA and CDR2 as FQGNSA. V trimming: 5 bases; J trimming: 4 bases; junction bases outside the gene matches: 14. This CDR3 has 17 amino acids. This CDR3 reads CASSTPRQGARQYEQYF. CDR3 DNA sequence: TGTGCCAGCAGCACCCCAAGACAGGGGGCGCGTCAATACGAGCAGTACTTC.

The genes are TRBV30 and TRBJ2-2, with D possibly TRBD2 on 7 matching bases. The CDR3 spans 17 residues. Trimming removed 0 bases at V and 6 bases at J, with 20 bases between. CDR1 and CDR2 from the germline V gene are GTSNPN and SVGIG (reference sequence). The CDR3: CAWSVWGGPRAAGELFF. The CDR3 coding sequence is TGTGCCTGGAGTGTTTGGGGGGGCCCCAGAGCTGCCGGGGAGCTGTTTTTT. The full variable domain, with the rest looked up from reference TRBV30 and TRBJ2-2, is SQTIHQWPATLVQPVGSPLSLECTVEGTSNPNLYWYRQAAGRGLQLLFYSVGIGQISSEVPQNLSASRPQDRQFILSSKKLLLSDSGFYLCAWSVWGGPRAAGELFFGEGSRLTVL.

The V gene is TRBV6-1, the J gene TRBJ2-5; 9 bases match TRBD1. Trimming removed 6 bases from V and 4 bases from J; junction bases left unmatched: 6. Germline assignment: CDR1 MNHNS and CDR2 SASEGT. CDR3 length: 14 amino acids. The CDR3 nucleotides are TGTGCCAGCAGGGGAACAGGGGGCGCAGAGACCCAGTACTTC. Translation: CASRGTGGAETQYF.

This chain uses TRBV5-1 with TRBJ2-1; D gene uncertain. The CDR3 is 18 residues long. V dropped 2 bases and J dropped 0 bases, with 18 bases sitting between them. CDR1 SGHRS and CDR2 YFSETQ come from the germline V gene. CDR3 bases: TGCGCCAGCAGCTTCCCCCGAATGACGGAGTCCTCCTACAATGAGCAGTTCTTC. This codes for CASSFPRMTESSYNEQFF.

This clone has only a few counts. The genes are TRBV6-5 and TRBJ1-6, with a possible D match to TRBD1 (6 bases). The CDR3 runs 16 residues. Trimming cost V 2 bases and J 5 bases, with 13 bases left between them. Per germline, CDR1 MNHEY and CDR2 SVGAGI. CDR3 coding DNA: TGTGCCAGCAGTTACGCCTCTGGGGGCAATAATTCACCCCTCCACTTT. It translates to CASSYASGGNNSPLHF.